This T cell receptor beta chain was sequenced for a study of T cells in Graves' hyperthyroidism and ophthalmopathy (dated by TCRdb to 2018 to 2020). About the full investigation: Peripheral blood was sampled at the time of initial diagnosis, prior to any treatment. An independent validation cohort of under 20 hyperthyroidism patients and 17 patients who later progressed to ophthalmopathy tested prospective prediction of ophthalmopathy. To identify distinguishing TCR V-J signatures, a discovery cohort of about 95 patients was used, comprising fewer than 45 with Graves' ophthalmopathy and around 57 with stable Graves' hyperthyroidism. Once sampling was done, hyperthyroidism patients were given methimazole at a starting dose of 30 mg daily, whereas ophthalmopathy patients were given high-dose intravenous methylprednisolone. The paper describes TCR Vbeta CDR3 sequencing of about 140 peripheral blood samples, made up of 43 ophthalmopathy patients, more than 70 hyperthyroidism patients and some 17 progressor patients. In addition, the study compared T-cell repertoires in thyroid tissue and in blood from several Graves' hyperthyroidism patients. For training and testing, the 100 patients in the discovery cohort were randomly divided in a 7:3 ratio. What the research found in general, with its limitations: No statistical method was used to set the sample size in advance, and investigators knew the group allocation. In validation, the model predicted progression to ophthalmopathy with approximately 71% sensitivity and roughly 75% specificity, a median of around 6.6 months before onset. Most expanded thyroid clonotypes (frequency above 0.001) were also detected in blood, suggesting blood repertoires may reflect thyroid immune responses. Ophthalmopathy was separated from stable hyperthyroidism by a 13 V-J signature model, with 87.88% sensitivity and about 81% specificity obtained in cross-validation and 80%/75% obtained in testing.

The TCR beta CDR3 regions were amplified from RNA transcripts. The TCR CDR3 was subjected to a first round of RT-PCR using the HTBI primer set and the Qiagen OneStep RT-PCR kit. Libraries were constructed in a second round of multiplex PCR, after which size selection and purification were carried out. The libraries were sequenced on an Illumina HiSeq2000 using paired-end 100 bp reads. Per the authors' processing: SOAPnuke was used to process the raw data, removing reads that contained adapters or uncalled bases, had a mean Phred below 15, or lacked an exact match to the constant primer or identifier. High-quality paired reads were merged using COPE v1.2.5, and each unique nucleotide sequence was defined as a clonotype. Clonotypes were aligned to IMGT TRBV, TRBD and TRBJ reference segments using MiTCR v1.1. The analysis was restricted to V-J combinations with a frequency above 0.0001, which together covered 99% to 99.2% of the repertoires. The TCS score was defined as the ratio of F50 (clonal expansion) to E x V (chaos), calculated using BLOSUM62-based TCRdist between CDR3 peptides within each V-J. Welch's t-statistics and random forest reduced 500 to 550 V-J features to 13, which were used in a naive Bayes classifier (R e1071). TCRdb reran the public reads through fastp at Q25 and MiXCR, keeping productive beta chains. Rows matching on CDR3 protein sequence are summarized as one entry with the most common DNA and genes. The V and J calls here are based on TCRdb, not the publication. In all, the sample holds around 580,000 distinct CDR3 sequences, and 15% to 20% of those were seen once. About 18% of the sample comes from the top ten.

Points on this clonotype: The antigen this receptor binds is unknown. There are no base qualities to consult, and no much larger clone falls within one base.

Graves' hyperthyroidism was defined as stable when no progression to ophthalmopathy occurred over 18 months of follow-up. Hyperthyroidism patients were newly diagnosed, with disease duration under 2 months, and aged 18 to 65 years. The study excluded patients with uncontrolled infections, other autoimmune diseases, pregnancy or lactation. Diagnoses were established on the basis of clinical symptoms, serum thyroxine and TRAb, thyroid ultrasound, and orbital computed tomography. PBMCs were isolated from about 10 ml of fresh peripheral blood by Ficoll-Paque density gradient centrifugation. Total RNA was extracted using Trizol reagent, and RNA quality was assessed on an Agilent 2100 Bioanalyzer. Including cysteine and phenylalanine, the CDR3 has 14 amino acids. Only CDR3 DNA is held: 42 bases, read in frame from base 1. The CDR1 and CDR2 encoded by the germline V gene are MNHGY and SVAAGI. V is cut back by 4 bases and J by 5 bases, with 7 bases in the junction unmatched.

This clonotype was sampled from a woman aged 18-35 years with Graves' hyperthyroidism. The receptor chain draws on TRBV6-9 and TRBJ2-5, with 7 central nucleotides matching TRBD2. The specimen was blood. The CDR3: CASSSRTRKETQYF. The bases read TGTGCCAGCAGTTCCAGGACTAGGAAGGAGACCCAGTACTTC.